These T cell receptor beta chains were read from a single sample in a study of T cells after somatic rescue of genetic block. Data came from immunoSEQ multiplex PCR; TCRdb stores just in-frame clones and leaves some out. Of approximately 70,000 clones in the sample, roughly 93% are singletons; the top ten hold 2.8%. Source material: peripheral blood mononuclear cells (PBMCs). These receptors were collected from a man younger than 45. The CDR3 runs from the conserved cysteine through the conserved F or W. Each record gives: CDR3 length, V gene, CDR3 protein.

12,TRBV19,CASKTGTLGAFF
13,TRBV11-2,CASSFLDKRGYTF
15,TRBV6-5,CASSAWDTNTGELFF
15,TRBV19,CASSLRPGSADTQYF
17,TRBV27,CASSLRAGASYPYEQYF
13,TRBV19,CASSMSGPYEQYF
11,TRBV20-1,CSAGTSDTQYF
16,TRBV7-9,CASRDNRDRVDLEQFF
14,TRBV28,CASRLPTSSYEQYF
15,TRBV7-2,CASSPRMGAQTEQYF
15,TRBV11-2,CASSRSGGRDGEQYF
14,TRBV5-1,CASSLAQTNTEAFF
13,TRBV6-5,CASSPGGANVLTF
14,TRBV2,CAGGDRSLVGEQYF
12,TRBV14,CASSQQGWELFF
14,TRBV9,CASSGGLAAYEQYF
16,TRBV18,CASSPGRHSVNTEAFF
14,TRBV19,CASIAGGEAGELFF
13,TRBV4-3,CASSRDLGETQYF
14,TRBV6-5,CASSYSNSKETQYF
12,TRBV11-3,CASSFTGNEQFF
17,TRBV4-2,CASSQRTGGSTYNEQFF
17,TRBV5-1,CASRTGTGPATNEKLFF
15,TRBV6-5,CASRKLSQMNTEAFF
13,TRBV5-6,CASSLKGIDTQYF
18,TRBV7-8,CASSFDRGSSSQAETQYF
12,TRBV7-9,CASSPPRGEAFF
15,TRBV7-8,CASSLTQGVLYEQYF
16,TRBV25-1,CASSDPAGITTDTQYF
14,TRBV2,CASRVAGGWNTQYF
14,TRBV7-9,CASSPTDSYNEQFF
13,TRBV27,CASSYRSSYEQYF
13,TRBV7-3,CASSPGQGGGYTF
16,TRBV5-6,CASSVGGGNRGEKLFF
13,TRBV27,CASSLGDVNEQYF
19,TRBV15,CATSRGLAGGPEAYNEQFF
11,TRBV11-2,CASSARETQYF
12,TRBV6-5,CASQRGNGELFF
16,TRBV7-6,CASSLILAGVTDTQYF
14,TRBV9,CASGGGVNTGELFF
14,TRBV6-5,CASSYSGEVETQYF
16,TRBV11-2,CASSLDLGLVFYEQYF
20,TRBV7-6,CASSPPLGTGDGLAGVEQFF
17,TRBV18,CASSLYSPGTPYNEQFF
13,TRBV7-9,CASSPGGDYGYTF
15,TRBV5-1,CASSLDLGPGNTIYF
11,TRBV6-5,CASSTQTEAFF
15,TRBV2,CASTLGGGGNQPQHF
13,TRBV6-5,CASSLGFNYGYTF
21,TRBV19,CASSILGSWTVRGEGSEKLFF
18,TRBV19,CASSSTNRAGGRADTQYF
11,TRBV6-6,CASSYSSGYTF